The present entry profiles one T cell receptor beta chain with its context. Assay: immunoSEQ multiplex PCR; the TCRdb copy retains only in-frame clones and omits some. The sample lists tens of thousands of clones; roughly 91% were seen once. This specimen belongs to a study of blood T cell repertoires in COVID-19. Germline lookup yields CDR1 LGHDT and CDR2 YNNKEL (reference sequence). This CDR3 comprises 13 residues. V lost 5 bases and J 9 bases, leaving 16 bases between the germline ends. The chain uses TRBV3-1 (or the pseudogene TRBV3-2) and TRBJ1-1; D is possibly TRBD1 (6 bases). This receptor was identified in a woman aged 45 to 65 in a cohort sampled during active COVID-19. The sample taken for sequencing was peripheral blood. This CDR3 is CASSSSEGEKAFF. Here the CDR3 DNA reads TGTGCCAGCAGCTCGAGTGAGGGGGAAAAAGCTTTCTTT.